Listed here is a single TCR beta chain. CDR1 and CDR2 (germline): SGHTA, FQGTGA. This CDR3 has 16 amino acids. The ends lost 5 bases at V and 9 bases at J; junction bases unmatched: 13. This specimen belongs to a study of T cell changes during pregnancy in multiple sclerosis. Produced via immunoSEQ multiplex PCR; TCRdb's table is partial and in-frame only. The sample lists tens of thousands of clones; 90% were seen once. The sequence was collected from a female donor with multiple sclerosis, enrolled in a pregnancy study. The input for sequencing was peripheral blood, taken in the third trimester of pregnancy. The J gene is TRBJ2-5, the V gene TRBV7-3; TRBD2 agrees at 12 bases. As DNA, the CDR3 is TGTGCCAGCAGCCTTACTAGCGGGGGGCTCATGGGGCCCCAGTACTTC. It translates to CASSLTSGGLMGPQYF.